The entry below gives a single T cell receptor (beta chain) sequence along with its context. As yet, its antigen is unknown. The sample comes from a study of post-analysis software for immune sequencing data. Turning to the study itself: The patients showed relapsing-remitting, secondary progressive and progressive-relapsing multiple sclerosis courses. Notes on the study in general: Significantly lower normalized Chao1 diversity was seen in multiple sclerosis patients than in controls. Same-batch samples co-clustered strongly by F measure. Comparison of patients with controls showed roughly five TRBV segments more frequent in patients, TRBV5-6, TRBV5-1 and TRBV20-1 among them.

The CDR3 length is 15 residues. CDR1 and CDR2 from the germline V gene are KGHSH and LQKENI. The V end was cut by 3 bases, the J end by 0 bases, with 11 bases between. Built from TCR beta cDNA, the libraries had unique molecular identifiers in them. MiXCR, run by TCRdb on the PCR reads, gives a single entry per CDR3 protein. The repertoire consists of hundreds of thousands of distinct CDR3 sequences, with less than 35% occurring once and the leading ten covering more than 0.45%. Sequencing was performed on blood. The rearrangement joins TRBV18 to TRBJ1-1; D unresolved. The clonotype originates from a girl aged 10 to 17 with multiple sclerosis. CDR3 amino acids: CASSPPGRMNTEAFF. The CDR3 DNA sequence: TGTGCCAGCTCACCCCCCGGGAGGATGAACACTGAAGCTTTCTTT.